The sequence of this TCR beta chain was determined in a study of blood T cell repertoires in COVID-19. About the research overall: Whether acute or convalescent, the COVID-19 samples came from the United States, Italy and Spain. From T cells, B-cell-depleted T cells, or PBMCs came the material, which was cDNA or gDNA.

In the source study's methods: Quantification of nucleated cells was approximated via reference gene primer amplification. Data came from immunoSEQ multiplex PCR; TCRdb stores just in-frame clones and leaves some out. For V, J and clone size, that table is used; D and trimming come from the DNA. Seen here are about 230,000 clones, 80% to 90% observed once, and the top ten hold approximately 18%. Trimming removed 4 bases from V and 6 bases from J; junction bases left unmatched: 8. Per germline, CDR1 SGHDN and CDR2 FVKESK. CDR3 length equals 16 residues. V usage is TRBV14 and J usage is TRBJ2-3; 12 bases fit TRBD2. This TCR was sampled from a woman aged 80 or over with active or convalescent COVID-19. Sequencing was done on a sample of peripheral blood. This CDR3 reads CASSLPSGRARDTQYF. CDR3 DNA sequence: TGTGCCAGCAGCCTCCCTAGCGGGAGGGCCAGGGATACGCAGTATTTT. Variable domain in full (rest from reference TRBV14 and TRBJ2-3): EAGVTQFPSHSVIEKGQTVTLRCDPISGHDNLYWYRRVMGKEIKFLLHFVKESKQDESGMPNNRFLAERTGGTYSTLKVQPAELEDSGVYFCASSLPSGRARDTQYFGPGTRLTVL.